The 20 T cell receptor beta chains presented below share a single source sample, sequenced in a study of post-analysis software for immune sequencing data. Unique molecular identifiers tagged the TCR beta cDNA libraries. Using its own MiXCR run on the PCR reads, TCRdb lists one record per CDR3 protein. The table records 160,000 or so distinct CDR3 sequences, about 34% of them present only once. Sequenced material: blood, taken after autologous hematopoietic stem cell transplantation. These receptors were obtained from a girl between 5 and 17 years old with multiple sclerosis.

The CDR3 loop reads CSAEERGTYEQYF. The CDR3 DNA is TGCAGTGCTGAGGAGCGGGGTACCTACGAGCAGTACTTC. The rearrangement links TRBV20-1 to TRBJ2-7; 7 bases align to TRBD2. The length of the CDR3 is 13 residues. V shed 5 bases and J 2 bases; nucleotides not matched to a gene: 6. CDR1 is DFQATT, CDR2 SNEGSKA, per germline (reference sequence).

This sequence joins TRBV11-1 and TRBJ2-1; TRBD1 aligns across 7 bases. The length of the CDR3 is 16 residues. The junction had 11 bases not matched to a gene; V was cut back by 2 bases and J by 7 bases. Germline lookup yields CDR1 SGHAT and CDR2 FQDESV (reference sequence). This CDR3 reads CASSLRSRQGENEQFF. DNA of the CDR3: TGTGCCAGCAGCTTAAGGTCGCGACAGGGAGAGAATGAGCAGTTCTTC.

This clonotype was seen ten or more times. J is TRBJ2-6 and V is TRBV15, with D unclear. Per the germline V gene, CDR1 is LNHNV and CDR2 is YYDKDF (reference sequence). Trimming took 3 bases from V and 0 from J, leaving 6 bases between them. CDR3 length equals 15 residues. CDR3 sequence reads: CATSRRSSGANVLTF. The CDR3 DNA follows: TGTGCCACCAGCAGGCGGAGCTCTGGGGCCAACGTCCTGACTTTC.

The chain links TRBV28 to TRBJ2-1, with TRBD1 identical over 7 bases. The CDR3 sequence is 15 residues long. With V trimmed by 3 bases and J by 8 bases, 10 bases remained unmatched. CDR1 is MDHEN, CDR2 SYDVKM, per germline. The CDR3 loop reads CASSLRQGGLDEQFF. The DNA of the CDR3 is TGTGCCAGCAGTTTGAGACAGGGTGGCTTGGATGAGCAGTTCTTC.

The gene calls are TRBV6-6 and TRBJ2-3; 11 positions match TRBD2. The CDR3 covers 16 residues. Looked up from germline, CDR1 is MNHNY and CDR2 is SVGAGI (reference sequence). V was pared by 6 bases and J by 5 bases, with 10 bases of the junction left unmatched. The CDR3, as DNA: TGTGCCAGCAGCTCCGATAGCGGGAGGGCCAGAGATACGCAGTATTTT. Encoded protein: CASSSDSGRARDTQYF.

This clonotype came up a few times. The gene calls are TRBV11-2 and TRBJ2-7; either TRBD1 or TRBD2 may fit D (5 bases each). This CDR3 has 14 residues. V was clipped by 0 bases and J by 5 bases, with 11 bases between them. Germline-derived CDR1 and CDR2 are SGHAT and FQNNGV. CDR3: CASSLDAGSDEQYF. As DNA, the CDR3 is TGTGCCAGCAGCTTAGACGCAGGGAGCGACGAGCAGTACTTC.

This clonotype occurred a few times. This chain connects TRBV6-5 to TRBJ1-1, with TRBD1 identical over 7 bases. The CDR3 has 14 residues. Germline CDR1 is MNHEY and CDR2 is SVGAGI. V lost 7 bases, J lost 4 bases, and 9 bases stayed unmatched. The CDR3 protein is CASTQDRAFTEAFF. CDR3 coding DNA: TGTGCCAGCACCCAAGACAGGGCTTTCACTGAAGCTTTCTTT.

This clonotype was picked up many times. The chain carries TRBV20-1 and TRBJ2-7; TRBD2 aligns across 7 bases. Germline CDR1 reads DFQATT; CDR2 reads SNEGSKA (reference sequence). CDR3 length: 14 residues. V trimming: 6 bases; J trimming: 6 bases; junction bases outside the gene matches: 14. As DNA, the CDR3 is TGCAGTGCCCGGGGGACGGGCGGGAGTTTCGAGCAGTACTTC. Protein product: CSARGTGGSFEQYF.

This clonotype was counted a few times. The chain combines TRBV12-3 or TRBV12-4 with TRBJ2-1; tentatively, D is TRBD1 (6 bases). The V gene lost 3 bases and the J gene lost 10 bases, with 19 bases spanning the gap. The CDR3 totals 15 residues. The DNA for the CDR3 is TGTGCCAGCAGTTTTGGGCAGGGGAGCTCCTACGAGCAGTTCTTC. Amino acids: CASSFGQGSSYEQFF.

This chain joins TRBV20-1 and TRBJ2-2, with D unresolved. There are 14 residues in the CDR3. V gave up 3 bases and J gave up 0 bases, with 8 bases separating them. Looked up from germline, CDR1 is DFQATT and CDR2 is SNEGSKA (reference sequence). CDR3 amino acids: CSARVAANTGELFF. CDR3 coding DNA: TGCAGTGCTAGGGTGGCAGCGAACACCGGGGAGCTGTTTTTT.

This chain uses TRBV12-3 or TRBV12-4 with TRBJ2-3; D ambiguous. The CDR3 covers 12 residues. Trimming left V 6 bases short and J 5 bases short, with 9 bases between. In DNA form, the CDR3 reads TGTGCCAGCAGGGAGAACAGAGATACGCAGTATTTT. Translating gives CASRENRDTQYF.

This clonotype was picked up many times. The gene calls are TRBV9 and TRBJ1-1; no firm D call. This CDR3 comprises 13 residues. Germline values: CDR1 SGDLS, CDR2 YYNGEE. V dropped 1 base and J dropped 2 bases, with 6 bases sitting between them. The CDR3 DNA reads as TGTGCCAGCAGCGTACAATTCAACACTGAAGCTTTCTTT. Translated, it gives CASSVQFNTEAFF.

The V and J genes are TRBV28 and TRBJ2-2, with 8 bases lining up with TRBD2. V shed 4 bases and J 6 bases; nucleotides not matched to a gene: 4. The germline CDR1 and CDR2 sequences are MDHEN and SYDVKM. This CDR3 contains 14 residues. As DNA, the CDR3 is TGTGCCAGCAGTTCCGTACTAGCGGCCGGGGAGCTGTTTTTT. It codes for CASSSVLAAGELFF.

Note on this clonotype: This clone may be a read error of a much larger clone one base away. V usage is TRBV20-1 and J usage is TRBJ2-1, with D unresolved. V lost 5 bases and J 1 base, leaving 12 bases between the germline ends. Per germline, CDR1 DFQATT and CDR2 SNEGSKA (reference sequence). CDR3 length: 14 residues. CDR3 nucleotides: TGCAGTGCTTCTGCTCCTTGTTCCTACAATGAGCAGTTCTTC. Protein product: CSASAPCSYNEQFF.

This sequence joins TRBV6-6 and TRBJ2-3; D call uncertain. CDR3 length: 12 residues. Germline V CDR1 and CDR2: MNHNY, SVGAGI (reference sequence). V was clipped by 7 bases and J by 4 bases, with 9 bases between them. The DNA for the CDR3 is TGTGCCAGCAAGGCAGGTTCAGATACGCAGTATTTT. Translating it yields CASKAGSDTQYF.

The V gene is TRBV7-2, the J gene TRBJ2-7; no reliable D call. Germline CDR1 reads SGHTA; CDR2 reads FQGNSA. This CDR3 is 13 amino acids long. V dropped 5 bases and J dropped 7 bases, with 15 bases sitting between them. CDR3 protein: CASSPPYNEEQYF. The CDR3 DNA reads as TGTGCCAGCAGCCCCCCTTACAACGAGGAGCAGTACTTC.

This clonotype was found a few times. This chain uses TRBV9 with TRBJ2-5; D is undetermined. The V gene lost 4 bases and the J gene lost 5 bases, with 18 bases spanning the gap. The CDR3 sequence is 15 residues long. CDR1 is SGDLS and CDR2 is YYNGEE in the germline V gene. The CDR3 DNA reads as TGTGCCAGCAGCCCCGGAGCCCTTCTAGGGGAGACCCAGTACTTC. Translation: CASSPGALLGETQYF.

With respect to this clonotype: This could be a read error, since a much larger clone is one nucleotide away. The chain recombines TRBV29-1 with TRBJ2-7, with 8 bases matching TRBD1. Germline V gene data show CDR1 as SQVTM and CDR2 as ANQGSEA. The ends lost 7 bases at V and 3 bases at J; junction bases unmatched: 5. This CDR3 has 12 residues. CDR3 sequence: CSATDRGYEQYF. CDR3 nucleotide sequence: TGCAGCGCTACAGACAGGGGCTACGAGCAGTACTTC.

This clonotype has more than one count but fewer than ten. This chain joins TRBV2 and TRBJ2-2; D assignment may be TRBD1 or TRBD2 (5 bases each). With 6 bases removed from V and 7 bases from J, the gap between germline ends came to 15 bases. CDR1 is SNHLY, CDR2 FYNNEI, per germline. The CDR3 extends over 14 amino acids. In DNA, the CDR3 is TGTGCCAGCAGCCCCTCCGAGGGGTTCGGGGAGCTGTTTTTT. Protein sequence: CASSPSEGFGELFF.

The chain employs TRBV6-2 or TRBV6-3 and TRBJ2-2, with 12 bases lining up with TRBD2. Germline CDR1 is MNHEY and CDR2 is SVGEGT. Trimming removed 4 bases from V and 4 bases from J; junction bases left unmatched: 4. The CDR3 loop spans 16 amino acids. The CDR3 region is CASSFLAGGITGELFF. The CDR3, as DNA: TGTGCCAGCAGTTTTCTAGCGGGAGGGATCACCGGGGAGCTGTTTTTT.